The present T cell receptor (beta chain) was sequenced within a study of beta chain features in type 1 diabetes. Broader study findings: PCR might favor shorter templates, equally in patients and controls. Naive, central memory and regulatory TCRB repertoires appeared more similar among patients than healthy donors. Type 1 diabetes patients showed a moderate but significant shortening of TCRB CDR3s in all four CD4+ subsets.

Reverse transcribing all isolated RNA meant expressed TCRB transcripts were sequenced. Assay: immunoSEQ multiplex PCR; the TCRdb copy retains only in-frame clones and omits some. The sample contains roughly 350,000 clones, roughly 9.8% of which appear only once. This clone came up a few times. Its antigen is not identified. CD4+ naive, central memory, regulatory and stem cell-like memory cells were sorted via CD45RO/CCR7/CD25/CD127/CD95/CD27. Each of the sorted populations had a purity greater than 95%. The TCR originated in a man aged 25 to 45 with type 1 diabetes. Sequencing was carried out using central memory CD4+ T cells from blood.

CDR3 in amino acids: CASRGKTGTDYEQYF. The CDR3 DNA sequence: TGTGCCAGCAGGGGGAAGACCGGGACAGATTACGAGCAGTACTTC. The gene calls are TRBV7-8 and TRBJ2-7; 7 nucleotides align to TRBD1. Germline V gives CDR1 SGHVS, CDR2 FQNEAQ. This CDR3 contains 15 residues. J lost 4 bases, V lost 6 bases, and 12 bases had no gene match.